Following are 22 T cell receptor beta chains from one sample sequenced in a study of blood T cell repertoires in COVID-19. Measured with immunoSEQ multiplex PCR; TCRdb has only the in-frame clones, and not every one. This sample has over 150,000 clones; around 80% occur once, and the top ten carry 15% to 20%. Sequencing input: peripheral blood. These TCRs come from a woman in her 70s who had recovered from COVID-19.

The chain is built from TRBV5-1 and TRBJ2-7; D might be TRBD2 (5 bases). V was shortened by 7 bases and J by 6 bases, with 11 bases between the two germline ends. This CDR3 has 11 residues. In germline, CDR1 is SGHRS, CDR2 YFSETQ. DNA of the CDR3: TGCGCCAGCCGGGGTTCCACCGAGCAGTACTTC. This translates into CASRGSTEQYF.

The chain recombines TRBV3-1 (or the pseudogene TRBV3-2) with TRBJ1-5; D is possibly TRBD1 (5 bases). CDR1 is LGHDT and CDR2 is YNNKEL in the germline V gene (reference sequence). The V end lost 4 bases, the J end lost 7 bases, and 14 bases lay between the germline ends. This CDR3 spans 14 amino acids. The CDR3 is CASSPSGGGQPQHF. Here the CDR3 DNA reads TGTGCCAGCAGCCCGTCGGGGGGAGGGCAGCCCCAGCATTTT.

This clone was picked up one time. The V gene is TRBV3-1 (or the pseudogene TRBV3-2), the J gene TRBJ1-4, with 7 bases identical to TRBD1. The J segment lost 5 bases and the V segment lost 4 bases, leaving 10 bases of the junction unmatched. Germline CDR1 LGHDT, CDR2 YNNKEL (reference sequence). The CDR3 covers 16 residues. CDR3: CASSLYLQGWNEKLFF. CDR3 in DNA: TGTGCCAGCAGCCTTTACCTACAGGGGTGGAATGAAAAACTGTTTTTT.

V and J are TRBV4-1 and TRBJ1-4, with TRBD1 identical over 7 bases. With V trimmed by 1 base and J by 5 bases, 4 bases remained unmatched. Per germline, CDR1 MGHRA and CDR2 YSYEKL. The CDR3 is 15 residues long. The CDR3 spells CASSQAGTENEKLFF. The CDR3 region has the DNA TGCGCCAGCAGCCAAGCCGGGACAGAGAATGAAAAACTGTTTTTT.

The rearrangement links TRBV5-5 to TRBJ2-1, with D perhaps matching TRBD2 (7 bases). Germline V lookup: CDR1 SGHKS, CDR2 YYEKEE (reference sequence). The CDR3 spans 15 residues. Trimming took off 4 bases at V and 10 bases at J, with 21 bases between the two ends. CDR3 DNA: TGTGCCAGCAGCCCGCCGGGGGGCGGCGGGGGAGAGCAGTTCTTC. It is translated as CASSPPGGGGGEQFF. Full variable domain (outside the CDR3, taken from reference TRBV5-5 and TRBJ2-1): DAGVTQSPTHLIKTRGQQVTLRCSPISGHKSVSWYQQVLGQGPQFIFQYYEKEERGRGNFPDRFSARQFPNYSSELNVNALLLGDSALYLCASSPPGGGGGEQFFGPGTRLTVL.

The V call is TRBV5-4, the J call TRBJ2-7; D is unclear. The germline gives CDR1 SGHNT, CDR2 YYREEE (reference sequence). The ends were cut back, 4 bases at V and 3 bases at J, with 17 bases in the middle. The CDR3 spans 15 residues. CDR3 protein: CASSGKNVADYEQYF. CDR3 in DNA: TGTGCCAGCAGCGGAAAGAATGTCGCGGACTACGAGCAGTACTTC.

The V call is TRBV7-9, the J call TRBJ2-5, with 7 bases lining up with TRBD2. In germline, CDR1 is SEHNR, CDR2 FQNEAQ (reference sequence). The trim removed 5 bases at V and 7 bases at J, leaving 13 bases unmatched. The CDR3 spans 15 residues. The CDR3 coding sequence is TGTGCCAGCAGCATAGGGACTACCCCCGGTGGGACCCAGTACTTC. Its protein product is CASSIGTTPGGTQYF. The whole variable domain, remainder taken from reference TRBV7-9 and TRBJ2-5, is DTGVSQNPRHKITKRGQNVTFRCDPISEHNRLYWYRQTLGQGPEFLTYFQNEAQLEKSRLLSDRFSAERPKGSFSTLEIQRTEQGDSAMYLCASSIGTTPGGTQYFGPGTRLLVL.

The chain is built from TRBV5-5 and TRBJ1-1; tentatively, D is TRBD1 (6 bases). The CDR3 contains 16 residues. V was cut by 4 bases and J by 0 bases, with 16 bases left in between. The germline V gene encodes CDR1 SGHKS and CDR2 YYEKEE (reference sequence). The CDR3 region is CASSGPGTTMNTEAFF. CDR3 in DNA: TGTGCCAGCAGCGGACCGGGGACAACTATGAACACTGAAGCTTTCTTT. The full variable domain, completed using reference TRBV5-5 and TRBJ1-1, is DAGVTQSPTHLIKTRGQQVTLRCSPISGHKSVSWYQQVLGQGPQFIFQYYEKEERGRGNFPDRFSARQFPNYSSELNVNALLLGDSALYLCASSGPGTTMNTEAFFGQGTRLTVV.

In the case of this clone: The same CDR3 can be traced to other DNA sequences in this sample. The chain couples TRBV18 to TRBJ1-2, with TRBD1 matching over 8 bases. The CDR3 runs 13 residues. V gave up 3 bases and J gave up 4 bases; unmatched junction bases: 1. CDR1 and CDR2 (germline): KGHSH, LQKENI. CDR3 loop: CASSPDRGYGYTF. DNA of the CDR3: TGTGCCAGCTCACCCGACAGGGGCTATGGCTACACCTTC.

The chain links TRBV11-2 to TRBJ1-1; 10 bases match TRBD1. CDR1 is SGHAT, CDR2 FQNNGV, per germline. This CDR3 contains 15 residues. V gave up 7 bases and J gave up 11 bases; unmatched junction bases: 16. Here the CDR3 DNA reads TGTGCCAGCAACCCTGGAGGGGACAGGGGATTGGAGGCTTTCTTT. As protein: CASNPGGDRGLEAFF.

The chain has TRBV5-4 and TRBJ1-2; D is unresolved. Per germline, CDR1 SGHNT and CDR2 YYREEE (reference sequence). V dropped 2 bases and J dropped 2 bases, with 10 bases sitting between them. The CDR3 has 14 residues. Here the CDR3 reads CASSFVGQNYGYTF. DNA for the CDR3: TGTGCCAGCAGCTTCGTGGGCCAGAACTATGGCTACACCTTC.

The CDR3 region has the DNA TGTGCCTGGACGGGACAGCCGAATTCACCCCTCCACTTT. It codes for CAWTGQPNSPLHF. The gene calls are TRBV30 and TRBJ1-6, with 7 positions matching TRBD1. This CDR3 region has 13 residues. The V gene's germline CDR1 is GTSNPN and CDR2 SVGIG (reference sequence). Losses at the gene ends were 4 bases for V and 7 bases for J; bases not matched to a gene: 4.

This clone was recorded a few times. This chain connects TRBV7-9 to TRBJ2-7; TRBD2 agrees at 11 bases. Germline V lookup: CDR1 SEHNR, CDR2 FQNEAQ (reference sequence). V shed 2 bases, J shed 7 bases, and the junction held 4 bases outside the gene matches. This CDR3 spans 14 amino acids. CDR3 region: CASSLSLAGGEQYF. The CDR3 nucleotides are TGTGCCAGCAGCTTAAGCCTAGCGGGAGGTGAGCAGTACTTC. The full variable domain, in which reference TRBV7-9 and TRBJ2-7 provide the parts outside the CDR3, is DTGVSQNPRHKITKRGQNVTFRCDPISEHNRLYWYRQTLGQGPEFLTYFQNEAQLEKSRLLSDRFSAERPKGSFSTLEIQRTEQGDSAMYLCASSLSLAGGEQYFGPGTRLTVT.

This clone was recorded once. The genes are TRBV5-6 and TRBJ2-1, with D possibly matching TRBD2 (6 bases). The CDR3 is made up of 17 amino acids. Germline lookup yields CDR1 SGHDT and CDR2 YYEEEE. V lost 0 bases, J lost 1 base, and 14 bases lay in between. CDR3 sequence (DNA): TGTGCCAGCAGCTTGGGACTAGTCCGTTTTTCCTACAATGAGCAGTTCTTC. This translates into CASSLGLVRFSYNEQFF. Supplemented by reference TRBV5-6 and TRBJ2-1, the full variable domain reads DAGVTQSPTHLIKTRGQQVTLRCSPKSGHDTVSWYQQALGQGPQFIFQYYEEEERQRGNFPDRFSGHQFPNYSSELNVNALLLGDSALYLCASSLGLVRFSYNEQFFGPGTRLTVL.

The J gene is TRBJ2-4, the V gene TRBV7-9; 10 bases align to TRBD1. V gave up 3 bases and J gave up 1 base; unmatched junction bases: 6. The CDR3 totals 17 residues. CDR1 SEHNR and CDR2 FQNEAQ come from the germline V gene (reference sequence). CDR3 amino acids: CASSLGQGMGAKNIQYF. The CDR3 DNA is TGTGCCAGCAGCTTGGGACAGGGGATGGGTGCCAAAAACATTCAGTACTTC.

This chain connects TRBV5-8 to TRBJ2-5; 13 bases agree with TRBD2. The CDR3 consists of 15 residues. Looked up from germline, CDR1 is SGHTS and CDR2 is YDEGEE. Germline trimming cut 4 bases from V and 2 bases from J; bases unmatched to any gene: 2. CDR3 DNA: TGTGCCAGCAGCCCGGGACTAGCGGGACAAGAGACCCAGTACTTC. This sequence encodes CASSPGLAGQETQYF.

This chain's CDR3 is CASSKPGGVHTGELFF. For the CDR3, the DNA is TGTGCCAGCAGTAAACCGGGGGGGGTCCACACCGGGGAGCTGTTTTTT. The chain has TRBV7-2 and TRBJ2-2; 8 bases are a match to TRBD2. The CDR3 sequence is 16 residues long. Germline V gene sequence: CDR1 SGHTA, CDR2 FQGNSA. The V segment lost 6 bases and the J segment 3 bases; nucleotides outside the gene matches: 9. Variable domain in full (rest from reference TRBV7-2 and TRBJ2-2): GAGVSQSPSNKVTEKGKDVELRCDPISGHTALYWYRQSLGQGLEFLIYFQGNSAPDKSGLPSDRFSAERTGGSVSTLTIQRTQQEDSAVYLCASSKPGGVHTGELFFGEGSRLTVL.

The rearrangement links TRBV9 to TRBJ2-2; D call uncertain. The germline V and J ends were trimmed by 1 base and 6 bases, with 4 bases remaining between them. The CDR3 length is 12 residues. Germline CDR1 and CDR2: SGDLS and YYNGEE. CDR3 in amino acids: CASSVLSGELFF. CDR3 bases: TGTGCCAGCAGCGTATTATCCGGGGAGCTGTTTTTT.

This clone was observed a handful of times. This chain links TRBV30 with TRBJ2-1; TRBD2 is a possible D gene (6 bases). The length of the CDR3 is 18 residues. V was trimmed by 2 bases and J by 0 bases, leaving 20 bases between them. The germline V gene encodes CDR1 GTSNPN and CDR2 SVGIG (reference sequence). This chain's CDR3 is CAWSRGIPIVSSYNEQFF. CDR3 bases: TGTGCCTGGAGTCGGGGGATCCCGATTGTGAGCTCCTACAATGAGCAGTTCTTC.

This chain joins TRBV21-1 and TRBJ2-1; the table's D gene call, TRBD2, was not cross checked with the DNA. TRBV21-1 is a known pseudogene. The CDR3 spans 17 residues. In DNA, the CDR3 is TGTGCCAGCAGCAAAGGATGCGCGGGGGCCACTACAAGGGAGCAGTTCTTC. Translating it yields CASSKGCAGATTREQFF.

This rearrangement joins TRBV2 to TRBJ1-5; D possibly corresponds to TRBD1 (5 bases). The CDR3 is 14 amino acids. V was trimmed by 10 bases and J by 3 bases, leaving 16 bases between them. The germline gives CDR1 SNHLY, CDR2 FYNNEI. The CDR3 is CATGEGRVNQPQHF. As DNA, the CDR3 is TGTGCCACCGGTGAGGGCAGGGTCAATCAGCCCCAGCATTTT.

The chain has TRBV11-2 and TRBJ2-1, with D perhaps TRBD2 (6 bases). The CDR3 spans 14 residues. V lost 1 base, J lost 8 bases, and 12 bases lay in between. Looked up from germline, CDR1 is SGHAT and CDR2 is FQNNGV. The CDR3 loop is CASSLGGGKDEQFF. For the CDR3, the DNA is TGTGCCAGCAGCTTAGGTGGGGGGAAGGATGAGCAGTTCTTC.